This is a list of T cell receptor beta chains from one sample in a study of PD-1 blockade in mismatch repair-deficient tumors. Data came from immunoSEQ multiplex PCR; TCRdb stores just in-frame clones and leaves some out. The table has 100,000 or so clones, 70% to 85% seen once. The sample in question was peripheral blood, obtained roughly 35 weeks after starting pembrolizumab. All receptors come from an adult with mismatch repair-deficient cancer. CDR3s include the opening cysteine and the closing phenylalanine or tryptophan. Some rows have no size entry. The others give once, few or many, or a class for an expanded clone.

j_call | v_call | clone_size | cdr3_aa
TRBJ2-1 | TRBV19 | once | CASSIAWSGVSYNEQFF
TRBJ2-3 | TRBV10-2 | . | CASYTRLRWNADTQYF
TRBJ2-1 | TRBV11-3 | once | CASSLDLRGSSYNEQFF
TRBJ2-6 | TRBV7-9 | . | CASSSYRAGANVLTF
TRBJ2-3 | TRBV7-2 | few | CASSSDREYTDTQYF
TRBJ1-2 | TRBV5-8 | . | CASSLAQRYTF
TRBJ2-1 | TRBV18 | . | CASTEGLTTHEQFF
TRBJ1-2 | TRBV18 | . | CASSLDNLNYGYTF
TRBJ2-7 | TRBV7-2 | . | CASSSGQVPGEQYF
TRBJ2-6 | TRBV2 | few | CASSEIGSGANVLTF
TRBJ2-7 | TRBV4-3 | . | CASSQEWGAIYEQYF
TRBJ1-1 | TRBV19 | . | CASSIDRVSRTEAFF
TRBJ2-7 | TRBV5-6 | . | CASSAGAGRQYF
TRBJ1-2 | TRBV2 | . | CASSSLRTGNGYTF
TRBJ2-1 | TRBV18 | . | CASSPPTSGNEQFF
TRBJ1-2 | TRBV6-5 | . | CASSYQGANYGYTF
TRBJ1-1 | TRBV29-1 | . | CSVDQRVLMNTEAFF
TRBJ2-5 | TRBV9 | once | CASSVEQRQETQYF
TRBJ2-2 | TRBV6-5 | . | CASSKKGELFF
TRBJ2-7 | TRBV7-8 | . | CASSLGYSTYEQYF
TRBJ1-2 | TRBV5-6 | . | CASSLGAGYTF
TRBJ1-2 | TRBV6-1 | . | CASSEKGCF
TRBJ1-2 | TRBV6-1 | . | CASSEGRYGYTF
TRBJ2-1 | TRBV5-1 | . | CASSFDGRKDNEQFF
TRBJ2-5 | TRBV29-1 | once | CSVSGLAGEETQYF
TRBJ2-3 | TRBV10-3 | once | CASATSGRGTDTQYF
TRBJ2-3 | TRBV5-5 | once | CASSGGRATDTQYF
TRBJ1-1 | TRBV7-2 | . | CASSLRMNTEAFF
TRBJ2-6 | TRBV7-3 | once | CASSLETRGGANVLTF
TRBJ1-1 | TRBV9 | . | CASSVLPVNTEAFF
TRBJ1-1 | TRBV18 | . | CASSWGQGNSNTEAFF
TRBJ2-1 | TRBV13 | once | CASSLEGGNEQFF
TRBJ2-1 | TRBV19 | . | CASSISASYNEQFF
TRBJ1-1 | TRBV11-3 | . | CASSSYGGYTEAFF
TRBJ2-1 | TRBV30 | . | CASRKTGLADLYNEQFF
TRBJ2-1 | TRBV15 | . | CATSTTSGRVDEQFF
TRBJ2-7 | TRBV27 | . | CASSFSSGRAYEQYF